This T cell receptor beta chain was sequenced for a study of shared clonotypes between healthy human individuals. The assay was immunoSEQ multiplex PCR, and TCRdb's table has in-frame clones only and misses some. The repertoire holds 560,000 or so clones, with around 96% as singletons. Germline trimming cut 1 base from V and 5 bases from J; bases unmatched to any gene: 5. This CDR3 comprises 16 residues. Turning to this clone: Its antigen is as yet unknown.

Terminally differentiated effector memory CD45RA+ cells were excluded by CCR7 positive selection of CD45RO-negative cells. General study points: The sharing of roughly 5% of naive CD4 clonotypes was seen across several donors.

The genes are TRBV23-1 and TRBJ2-2; 9 bases agree with TRBD1. TRBV23-1 is an ORF, with its function uncertain. The sequence was collected from a woman aged 25 to 45 in good health. Sequenced sample: naive CD8+ T cells sorted from blood. DNA of the CDR3: TGCGCCAGCAGTCAATGGGACAGGGCAAGAACCGGGGAGCTGTTTTTT. Protein product: CASSQWDRARTGELFF.